This T cell receptor (beta chain) emerged from a study of blood T cell repertoires in COVID-19. Whole-study context: Sites in the United States, Italy and Spain provided acute and convalescent COVID-19 samples. From T cells, B-cell-depleted T cells, or PBMCs came the material, which was cDNA or gDNA.

In the original workflow: How many nucleated cells were present was estimated from reference gene primer amplification. Method: immunoSEQ multiplex PCR; TCRdb's copy keeps in-frame clones and lacks some. D and trimming were read from the DNA, whereas the V and J calls and clone size are those reported in that table. The sample has 150,000 or so clones, under 95% seen once. Germline CDR1 is SGHRS and CDR2 is YFSETQ. After removal of 2 bases from V and 3 bases from J, the junction contained 1 base not matched to a gene. The CDR3 length is 14 residues. This clone showed up just once. This sequence originates from a man aged 55 to 70 with active or convalescent COVID-19. The source material was peripheral blood. This chain connects TRBV5-1 to TRBJ2-5, with TRBD2 matching 10 bases. In nucleotides, the CDR3 is TGCGCCAGCAGCTTCACTAGCGGGGAAGAGACCCAGTACTTC. Amino acid sequence: CASSFTSGEETQYF.